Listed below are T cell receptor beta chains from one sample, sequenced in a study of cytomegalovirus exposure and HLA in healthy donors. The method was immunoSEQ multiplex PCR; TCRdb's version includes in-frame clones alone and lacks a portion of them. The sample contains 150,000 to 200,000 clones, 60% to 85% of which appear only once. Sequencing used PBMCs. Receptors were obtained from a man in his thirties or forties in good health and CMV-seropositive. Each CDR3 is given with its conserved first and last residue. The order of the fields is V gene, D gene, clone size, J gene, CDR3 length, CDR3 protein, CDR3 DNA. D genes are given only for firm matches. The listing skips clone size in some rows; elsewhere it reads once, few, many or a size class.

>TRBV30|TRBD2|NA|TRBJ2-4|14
CAWDRGGPGDIQYF
TGTGCCTGGGATCGCGGGGGGCCTGGGGACATTCAGTACTTC
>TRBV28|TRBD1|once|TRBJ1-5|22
CASSLSVARDRGEGYSNQPQHF
TGTGCCAGCAGTTTATCCGTCGCCCGGGACAGGGGTGAGGGATATAGCAATCAGCCCCAGCATTTT
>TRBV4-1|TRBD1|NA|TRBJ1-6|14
CASSQAGQGSPLHF
TGCGCCAGCAGCCAAGCGGGACAGGGGTCACCCCTCCACTTT
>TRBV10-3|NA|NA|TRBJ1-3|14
CATRQGNSGNTIYF
TGTGCCACCAGGCAGGGGAACTCTGGAAACACCATATATTTT
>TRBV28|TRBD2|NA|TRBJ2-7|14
CASSVGGGGYEQYF
TGTGCCAGCAGTGTTGGCGGGGGGGGATACGAGCAGTACTTC
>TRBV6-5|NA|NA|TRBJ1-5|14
CASRLSTLSQPQHF
TGTGCCAGCAGATTATCGACACTTTCCCAGCCCCAGCATTTT
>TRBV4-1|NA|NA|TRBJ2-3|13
CASRKGVRDTQYF
TGCGCCAGCAGGAAGGGGGTGAGGGATACGCAGTATTTT
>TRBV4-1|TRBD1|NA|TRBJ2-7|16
CASSQRVTGSSYEQYF
TGCGCCAGCAGCCAAAGGGTGACAGGGAGCTCCTACGAGCAGTACTTC
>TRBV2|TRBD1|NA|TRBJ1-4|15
CASTNPGQVHEKLFF
TGTGCCAGCACTAACCCGGGACAGGTCCATGAAAAACTGTTTTTT
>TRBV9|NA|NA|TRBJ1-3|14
CASSVGQDGNTIYF
TGTGCCAGCAGCGTAGGGCAGGATGGAAACACCATATATTTT
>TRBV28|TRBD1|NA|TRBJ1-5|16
CASSLGGQGWHQPQHF
TGTGCCAGCAGTTTAGGGGGACAGGGGTGGCATCAGCCCCAGCATTTT
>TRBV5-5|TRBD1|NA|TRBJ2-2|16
CASSLVGTGAVGELFF
TGTGCCAGCAGCTTGGTGGGGACAGGGGCGGTCGGGGAGCTGTTTTTT
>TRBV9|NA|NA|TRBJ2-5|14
CASSVEATHETQYF
TGTGCCAGCAGCGTAGAAGCTACCCATGAGACCCAGTACTTC
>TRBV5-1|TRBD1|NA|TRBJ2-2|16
CASSLLLGGDTGELFF
TGCGCCAGCAGCTTGTTGCTAGGGGGCGACACCGGGGAGCTGTTTTTT
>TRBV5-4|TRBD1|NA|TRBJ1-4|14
CASSPGTGLEKLFF
TGTGCCAGCAGCCCTGGGACAGGTTTGGAAAAACTGTTTTTT
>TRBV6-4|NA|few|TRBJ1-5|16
CASSEQPGARGQPQHF
TGTGCCAGCAGTGAACAGCCAGGGGCAAGGGGACAGCCCCAGCATTTT
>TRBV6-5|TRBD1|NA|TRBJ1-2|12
CASMEGGDGYTF
TGTGCCAGCATGGAAGGGGGCGATGGCTACACCTTC
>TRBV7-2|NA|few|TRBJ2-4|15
CASSRMTASKNIQYF
TGTGCCAGCAGCCGAATGACAGCGTCTAAAAACATTCAGTACTTC
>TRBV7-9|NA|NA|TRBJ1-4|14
CASSLTLTNEKLFF
TGTGCCAGCAGCTTGACACTAACTAATGAAAAACTGTTTTTT
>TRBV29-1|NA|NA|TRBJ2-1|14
CSVEDRWGEVEQFF
TGCAGCGTTGAAGATCGGTGGGGGGAGGTTGAGCAGTTCTTC
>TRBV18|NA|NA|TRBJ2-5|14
CASSPLGVSETQYF
TGTGCCAGCTCACCACTCGGGGTTTCTGAGACCCAGTACTTC
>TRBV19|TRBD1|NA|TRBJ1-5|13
CASTSTGSQPQHF
TGTGCCAGTACCTCGACAGGGAGTCAGCCCCAGCATTTT
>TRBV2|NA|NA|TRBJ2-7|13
CASSTQGVYEQYF
TGTGCCAGCAGTACCCAGGGCGTCTACGAGCAGTACTTC
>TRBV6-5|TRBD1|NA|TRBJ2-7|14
CASSRQGEAYEQYF
TGTGCCAGCAGTAGACAGGGAGAGGCCTACGAGCAGTACTTC
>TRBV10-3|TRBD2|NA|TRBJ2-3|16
CAISALTSALGDTQYF
TGTGCCATCAGTGCCCTGACTAGCGCTCTCGGGGATACGCAGTATTTT
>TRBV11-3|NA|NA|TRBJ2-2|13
CASSMANTGELFF
TGTGCCAGCAGCATGGCCAACACCGGGGAGCTGTTTTTT
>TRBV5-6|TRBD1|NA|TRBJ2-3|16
CASSSGQAFDTDTQYF
TGTGCCAGCAGCTCGGGACAGGCCTTTGACACAGATACGCAGTATTTT
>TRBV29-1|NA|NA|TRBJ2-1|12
CSGGERWNEQFF
TGCAGCGGTGGCGAGCGATGGAATGAGCAGTTCTTC
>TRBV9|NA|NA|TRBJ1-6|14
CASSVEINNSPLHF
TGTGCCAGCAGCGTCGAGATAAATAATTCACCCCTCCACTTT
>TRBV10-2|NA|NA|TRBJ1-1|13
CASSDFKNTEAFF
TGCGCCAGCAGTGATTTCAAAAACACTGAAGCTTTCTTT
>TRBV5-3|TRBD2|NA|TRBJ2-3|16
CARSYLGTSLTDTQYF
TGTGCCAGAAGCTACCTCGGGACTAGCCTCACAGATACGCAGTATTTT
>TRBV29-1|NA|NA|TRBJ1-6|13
CSVGQNYNSPLHF
TGCAGCGTTGGACAGAACTATAATTCCCCCCTCCACTTT
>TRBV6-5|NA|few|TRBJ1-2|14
CASSYGQGNVGYTF
TGTGCCAGCAGTTACGGTCAGGGGAACGTTGGCTACACCTTC
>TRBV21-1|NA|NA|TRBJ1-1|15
CASSKEGGLNTEAFF
TGTGCCAGCAGCAAAGAGGGAGGGTTGAACACTGAAGCTTTCTTT
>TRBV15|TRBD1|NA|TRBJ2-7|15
CATSRVGQGGYEQYF
TGTGCCACCAGCAGAGTCGGACAGGGGGGCTACGAGCAGTACTTC
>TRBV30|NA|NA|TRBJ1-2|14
CAWSVGPQGRGYTF
TGTGCCTGGAGTGTAGGCCCACAGGGACGCGGCTACACCTTC
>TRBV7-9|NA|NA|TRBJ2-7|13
CASSPTEFYEQYF
TGTGCCAGCAGCCCGACGGAGTTCTACGAGCAGTACTTC
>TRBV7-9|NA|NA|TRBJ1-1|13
CASSLLQGTEAFF
TGTGCCAGCAGCTTATTACAGGGAACTGAAGCTTTCTTT
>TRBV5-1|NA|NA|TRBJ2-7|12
CASSQNSYEQYF
TGCGCCAGCAGCCAAAATTCCTACGAGCAGTACTTC
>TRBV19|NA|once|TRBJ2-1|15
CASSMDSSRNNEQFF
TGTGCCAGTAGTATGGACAGCTCGCGGAACAATGAGCAGTTCTTC
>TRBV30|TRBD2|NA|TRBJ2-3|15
CASFPSGGSTDTQYF
TGTGCCTCTTTCCCTAGCGGGGGAAGCACAGATACGCAGTATTTT
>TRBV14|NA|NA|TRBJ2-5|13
CASSRHGPETQYF
TGTGCCAGCAGCCGCCATGGGCCAGAGACCCAGTACTTC
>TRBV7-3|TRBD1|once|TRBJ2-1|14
CASSSSGQGGEQFF
TGTGCCAGCAGCTCGTCGGGACAGGGGGGTGAGCAGTTCTTC
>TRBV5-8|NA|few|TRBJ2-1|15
CATPRAGSSYNEQFF
TGTGCCACCCCGAGGGCGGGAAGCTCCTACAATGAGCAGTTCTTC
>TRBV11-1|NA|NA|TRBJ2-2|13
CASTSERAGELFF
TGTGCCAGCACCTCGGAGCGCGCCGGGGAGCTGTTTTTT
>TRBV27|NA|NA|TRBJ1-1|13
CASSLTGNTEAFF
TGTGCCAGCAGTCTTACTGGTAACACTGAAGCTTTCTTT
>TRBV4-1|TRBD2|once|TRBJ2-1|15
CASRDSGGSYNEQFF
TGCGCCAGCAGGGATAGCGGGGGCTCCTACAATGAGCAGTTCTTC
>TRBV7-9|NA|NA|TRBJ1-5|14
CASSLAGGNQPQHF
TGTGCCAGCAGCTTAGCTGGGGGGAATCAGCCCCAGCATTTT
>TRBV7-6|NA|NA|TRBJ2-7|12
CASSSRGDEQYF
TGTGCCAGCAGCTCCCGCGGCGACGAGCAGTACTTC
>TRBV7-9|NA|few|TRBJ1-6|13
CASSRGSNSPLHF
TGTGCCAGCAGCCGGGGGAGTAATTCACCCCTCCACTTT
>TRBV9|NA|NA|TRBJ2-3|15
CASSVVGGLEDTQYF
TGTGCCAGCAGCGTAGTCGGGGGGCTGGAAGATACGCAGTATTTT
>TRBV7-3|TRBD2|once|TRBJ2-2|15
CASSLTRGGTGELFF
TGTGCCAGCAGCTTAACTCGGGGAGGGACCGGGGAGCTGTTTTTT
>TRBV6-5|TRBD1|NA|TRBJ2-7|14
CASTPGTGSYEQYF
TGTGCCAGCACCCCCGGGACAGGCTCCTACGAGCAGTACTTC
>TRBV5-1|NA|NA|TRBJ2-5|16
CASSYVSGGERETQYF
TGCGCCAGCAGCTATGTATCGGGGGGCGAGAGGGAGACCCAGTACTTC
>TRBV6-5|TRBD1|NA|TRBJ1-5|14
CASSPRQGGQPQHF
TGTGCCAGCAGTCCAAGACAGGGCGGTCAGCCCCAGCATTTT
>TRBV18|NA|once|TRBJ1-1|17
CASSPGEVVGMNTEAFF
TGTGCCAGCTCACCGGGGGAGGTTGTTGGCATGAACACTGAAGCTTTCTTT
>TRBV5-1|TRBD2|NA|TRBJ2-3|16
CASIPYLGGAPDTQYF
TGCGCCAGCATCCCCTATCTCGGGGGGGCGCCAGATACGCAGTATTTT